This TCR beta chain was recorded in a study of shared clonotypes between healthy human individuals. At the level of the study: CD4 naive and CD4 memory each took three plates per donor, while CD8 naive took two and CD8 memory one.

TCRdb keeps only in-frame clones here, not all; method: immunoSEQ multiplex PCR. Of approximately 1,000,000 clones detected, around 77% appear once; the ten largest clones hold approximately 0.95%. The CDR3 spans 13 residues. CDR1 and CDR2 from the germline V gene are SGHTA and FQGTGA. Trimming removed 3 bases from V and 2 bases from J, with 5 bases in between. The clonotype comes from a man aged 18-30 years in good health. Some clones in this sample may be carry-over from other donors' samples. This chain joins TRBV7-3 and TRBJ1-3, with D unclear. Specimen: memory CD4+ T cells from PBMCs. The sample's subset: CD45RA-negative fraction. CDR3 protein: CASSFSTGNTIYF. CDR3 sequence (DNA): TGTGCCAGCAGCTTCAGCACTGGAAACACCATATATTTT.